Below, 22 T cell receptor beta chains from the same sample are listed, as sequenced in a study of spatial heterogeneity in lung cancer. Each CDR3 protein is one row after TCRdb ran MiXCR on the 5' RACE reads. The data show fewer than 45,000 distinct CDR3 sequences, 7% to 7.5% seen once. Time point of the sample: sample taken at primary tumor resection. Specimen: PBMCs, collected at surgery. The receptors come from a female donor with early-stage non-small cell lung cancer.

The chain uses TRBV28 and TRBJ2-7, with 7 positions matching TRBD1. This CDR3 is built from 15 residues. In germline, CDR1 is MDHEN, CDR2 SYDVKM. V shed 6 bases and J 1 base; nucleotides not matched to a gene: 9. The CDR3 DNA is TGTGCCAGCAGCGATATTGGGACAGATTCCTACGAGCAGTACTTC. This translates into CASSDIGTDSYEQYF.

This clonotype has just a few counts. J is TRBJ2-1 and V is TRBV10-3; TRBD2 aligns across 10 bases. The CDR3 has 16 amino acids. Trimming removed 4 bases from V and 0 bases from J; junction bases left unmatched: 3. Germline V CDR1 and CDR2: ENHRY, SYGVKD. This chain's CDR3 is CAISGASGSSYNEQFF. CDR3 nucleotides: TGTGCCATCAGTGGGGCTAGCGGGAGCTCCTACAATGAGCAGTTCTTC.

This chain uses TRBV20-1 with TRBJ2-1, with TRBD2 matching over 7 bases. Germline loops: CDR1 DFQATT, CDR2 SNEGSKA (reference sequence). CDR3 size: 14 residues. V shed 5 bases and J 7 bases; nucleotides not matched to a gene: 11. The CDR3 loop reads CSAWAWTSLNEQFF. CDR3 coding DNA: TGCAGTGCTTGGGCCTGGACTAGTCTTAATGAGCAGTTCTTC.

Concerning this clonotype: A much larger clone lies one base from this, so it may be a read error. The chain joins TRBV6-1 to TRBJ2-1; TRBD2 matches 15 bases. Trimming cost V 6 bases and J 9 bases; bases outside gene matches: 3. CDR1 and CDR2 from the germline V gene are MNHNS and SASEGT. This CDR3 has 14 amino acids. This CDR3 reads CASRGTSGRIEQFF. CDR3 DNA: TGTGCCAGCAGGGGGACTAGCGGGAGGATTGAGCAGTTCTTC.

Many counts were recorded for this clonotype. The V call is TRBV20-1, the J call TRBJ2-1; D possibly corresponds to TRBD2 (5 bases). With 1 base removed from V and 8 bases from J, the gap between germline ends came to 18 bases. The V gene's germline CDR1 is DFQATT and CDR2 SNEGSKA (reference sequence). The CDR3 is 15 residues long. In nucleotides, the CDR3 is TGCAGTGCTAGAGCCGTAGTGGGAGCATGGGATGAGCAGTTCTTC. As protein: CSARAVVGAWDEQFF.

This clonotype showed up just a few times. The chain carries TRBV20-1 and TRBJ1-2, with a possible D match to TRBD1 (6 bases). The V end was cut by 6 bases, the J end by 0 bases, with 11 bases between. Germline V gives CDR1 DFQATT, CDR2 SNEGSKA (reference sequence). This CDR3 comprises 13 residues. CDR3 bases: TGCAGTGCCCCGGACAGTGCTAACTATGGCTACACCTTC. It translates to CSAPDSANYGYTF.

This clonotype was seen only a few times. This rearrangement joins TRBV6-1 to TRBJ2-5, with 8 bases aligning to TRBD2. The trim removed 4 bases at V and 2 bases at J, leaving 9 bases unmatched. This CDR3 comprises 16 residues. The germline CDR1 and CDR2 sequences are MNHNS and SASEGT. The CDR3 loop is CASSGETSGLQETQYF. For the CDR3, the DNA is TGTGCCAGCAGTGGGGAAACTAGCGGCCTACAAGAGACCCAGTACTTC.

The CDR3 spells CAWSGLAGNNEQFF. Written as DNA, the CDR3 is TGTGCCTGGTCCGGACTAGCGGGGAACAATGAGCAGTTCTTC. This rearrangement joins TRBV30 to TRBJ2-1, with 12 bases aligning to TRBD2. Germline V gives CDR1 GTSNPN, CDR2 SVGIG (reference sequence). The CDR3 is made up of 14 amino acids. The ends lost 5 bases at V and 5 bases at J; junction bases unmatched: 4.

This clonotype was counted only a few times. The genes are TRBV10-3 and TRBJ2-3; 14 nucleotides match TRBD2. The germline CDR1 and CDR2 sequences are ENHRY and SYGVKD. V lost 5 bases to trimming and J lost 3 bases; unmatched junction nucleotides: 4. This CDR3 has 16 amino acids. The CDR3 loop reads CAISRLAGGPTDTQYF. The CDR3 coding sequence is TGTGCCATCAGTCGACTAGCGGGAGGGCCTACAGATACGCAGTATTTT.

This clonotype was recorded many times. V is TRBV6-1 and J is TRBJ1-5, with a possible D match to TRBD1 (5 bases). The CDR3 has 14 residues. Germline CDR1 MNHNS, CDR2 SASEGT. Deletions cut 7 bases from V and 1 base from J, with 11 bases between. CDR3 region: CASNQGSSNQPQHF. CDR3 nucleotides: TGTGCCAGCAACCAGGGCTCGAGCAATCAGCCCCAGCATTTT.

The rearrangement links TRBV6-1 to TRBJ2-7; TRBD2 is a possible D gene (7 bases). The CDR3 has 14 amino acids. Germline-derived CDR1 and CDR2 are MNHNS and SASEGT. V gave up 3 bases and J gave up 3 bases, with 12 bases separating them. CDR3 coding DNA: TGTGCCAGCAGTGACGGGGGGCAGAGCTACGAGCAGTACTTC. This sequence encodes CASSDGGQSYEQYF.

The sample holds a few counts of this clonotype. The chain recombines TRBV7-6 with TRBJ2-1; a possible D gene is TRBD1 (6 bases). V dropped 4 bases and J dropped 9 bases, with 7 bases sitting between them. The CDR3 has 11 amino acids. CDR1 SGHVS and CDR2 FNYEAQ come from the germline V gene. CDR3 nucleotide sequence: TGTGCCAGCAGCTCGACAGGTGAGCAGTTCTTC. It codes for CASSSTGEQFF.

The V gene is TRBV6-6, the J gene TRBJ1-1; tentatively, D is TRBD1 (5 bases). The length of the CDR3 is 14 residues. Germline V gene data show CDR1 as MNHNY and CDR2 as SVGAGI (reference sequence). V was pared by 2 bases and J by 3 bases, with 10 bases between. The CDR3: CASSYHRGDTEAFF. CDR3 coding DNA: TGTGCCAGCAGTTACCACAGAGGGGACACTGAAGCTTTCTTT.

The rearrangement joins TRBV3-1 to TRBJ1-6, with no clear D. Germline CDR1 LGHDT, CDR2 YNNKEL (reference sequence). The V and J ends lost 2 bases and 6 bases respectively, with 11 bases between them. CDR3 size: 15 residues. CDR3 sequence (DNA): TGTGCCAGCAGCCAAATATGGACCAGTAATTCACCCCTCCACTTT. Protein sequence: CASSQIWTSNSPLHF.

This clonotype was detected a few times. The chain couples TRBV12-3 or TRBV12-4 to TRBJ1-5; D ambiguous. CDR3 length equals 15 residues. V was pared by 5 bases and J by 3 bases, with 14 bases between. The CDR3: CASSAHGRFNQPQHF. CDR3 bases: TGTGCCAGCAGTGCCCACGGTCGGTTCAATCAGCCCCAGCATTTT.

The sample holds many counts of this clonotype. Germline is not matched at one junction end, which may reflect a read error. The CDR3 DNA sequence: TGTGCTAGCAGCCCCCGGGGGTCGGATACGCAGTATTTT. Amino acid sequence: CASSPRGSDTQYF. The V gene is TRBV7-7, the J gene TRBJ2-3, with a weak D call TRBD2 (6 bases). Per the germline V gene, CDR1 is SSHAT and CDR2 is FNYEAQ (reference sequence). The CDR3 contains 13 residues.

The table lists this clonotype with many counts. The V call is TRBV2, the J call TRBJ2-3; 7 nucleotides match TRBD1. Unmatched junction bases numbered 9, after V lost 6 bases and J lost 3 bases. This CDR3 region has 15 residues. The germline gives CDR1 SNHLY, CDR2 FYNNEI. The CDR3 spells CASRITGARTDTQYF. CDR3 in DNA: TGTGCCAGCAGAATTACAGGGGCGAGGACAGATACGCAGTATTTT.

The chain joins TRBV5-1 to TRBJ2-1; D uncertain. V was pared by 4 bases and J by 3 bases, with 14 bases between. Germline CDR1 and CDR2: SGHRS and YFSETQ. The CDR3 is made up of 15 amino acids. The CDR3, as DNA: TGCGCCAGCAGCCCTGAGTTAGCCGACTACAATGAGCAGTTCTTC. It translates to CASSPELADYNEQFF. Full variable domain (outside the CDR3, taken from reference TRBV5-1 and TRBJ2-1): KAGVTQTPRYLIKTRGQQVTLSCSPISGHRSVSWYQQTPGQGLQFLFEYFSETQRNKGNFPGRFSGRQFSNSRSEMNVSTLELGDSALYLCASSPELADYNEQFFGPGTRLTVL.

The chain employs TRBV7-9 and TRBJ2-7; 7 positions agree with TRBD1. V was pared by 6 bases and J by 0 bases, with 5 bases of the junction left unmatched. The CDR3 length is 14 residues. The germline V gene encodes CDR1 SEHNR and CDR2 FQNEAQ (reference sequence). The CDR3 DNA sequence: TGTGCCAGCAGAGGTTGGACAGGCTCCTACGAGCAGTACTTC. As protein: CASRGWTGSYEQYF.

The chain uses TRBV11-2 and TRBJ2-3; D perhaps matches TRBD1 (5 bases). Germline V gene data show CDR1 as SGHAT and CDR2 as FQNNGV. The CDR3 totals 14 residues. The V and J ends lost 3 bases and 6 bases respectively, with 13 bases between them. In DNA form, the CDR3 reads TGTGCCAGCAGCTTGGCAGGGTCCCTCGATACGCAGTATTTT. It codes for CASSLAGSLDTQYF.

This clonotype has a count of ten or more. The chain links TRBV7-2 to TRBJ2-3, with 11 bases matching TRBD2. The CDR3 has 18 residues. The ends lost 2 bases at V and 5 bases at J; junction bases unmatched: 12. CDR1 and CDR2 (germline): SGHTA, FQGNSA. The CDR3 loop reads CASSLIPWASGRLDTQYF. CDR3 in DNA: TGTGCCAGCAGCTTAATCCCCTGGGCTAGCGGGAGGTTAGATACGCAGTATTTT.

A few counts support this clonotype. This chain links TRBV19 with TRBJ2-5; 7 positions match TRBD1. Germline assignment: CDR1 LNHDA and CDR2 SQIVND (reference sequence). V shed 8 bases, J shed 5 bases, and the junction held 14 bases outside the gene matches. This CDR3 has 15 amino acids. The CDR3 DNA sequence: TGTGCCAGTCAAAGACAGGGTGGGGTTGAGGAGACCCAGTACTTC. It yields the protein CASQRQGGVEETQYF.